A single sample is the source of the 19 T cell receptor beta chains below, sequenced in a study of CXCR3-negative and CXCR3-positive naive CD8 T cells. Study-wide results and limits: Hydrophobicity was higher for TRB CDR3s found in CXCR3-positive naive cells than in CXCR3-negative naive cells.

Their antigens remain unidentified. Each TRB cDNA library was prepared by 5' RACE (with UMI labels). TCRdb reprocessed the 5' RACE reads, keeping one entry per CDR3 protein, no DNA. The sample holds 8,200 or so distinct CDR3 sequences. The sequenced material came from naive CXCR3+ CD8+ T cells from blood. Sample subset: CD45RO-CCR7+CD27+CD95- naive CD8+ T cells expressing CXCR3 (TNR3+). The receptor set was obtained from a human donor in good health. Some clones in this sample may be carry-over from other donors' samples.

V is TRBV11-2 and J is TRBJ2-3; checking the TCRdb D call of TRBD1 is not possible without DNA. CDR1 and CDR2 (germline): SGHAT, FQNNGV. The CDR3 is made up of 15 amino acids. CDR3: CASSVAPLRTDTQYF.

The chain recombines TRBV12-3 or TRBV12-4 with TRBJ2-3. The CDR3 sequence is 13 residues long. CDR3 sequence: CASTLLLGDTQYF.

The CDR3 spells CASSWGQGNQPQHF. The V and J genes are TRBV13 and TRBJ1-5; TCRdb's assignment of TRBD1 cannot be checked, as there is no DNA. The CDR3 is 14 residues long. CDR1 and CDR2 (germline): PRHDT, FYEKMQ (reference sequence).

The chain uses TRBV14 and TRBJ2-7; TCRdb lists TRBD2, though no DNA is available to test this call. There are 15 residues in the CDR3. CDR1 is SGHDN, CDR2 FVKESK, per germline. CDR3 sequence: CASSRLAGASYEQYF. The full variable domain, completed using reference TRBV14 and TRBJ2-7, is EAGVTQFPSHSVIEKGQTVTLRCDPISGHDNLYWYRRVMGKEIKFLLHFVKESKQDESGMPNNRFLAERTGGTYSTLKVQPAELEDSGVYFCASSRLAGASYEQYFGPGTRLTVT.

In terms of frequency, this clonotype is medium-sized. This rearrangement joins TRBV19 to TRBJ2-1; TCRdb indicates TRBD2, and absent DNA this call remains unverified. The CDR3 is 12 amino acids. Per the germline V gene, CDR1 is LNHDA and CDR2 is SQIVND (reference sequence). The CDR3 sequence is CASSIPGLEQFF.

Measured by frequency, this clonotype is medium-sized (0.01 to 0.1%). The J gene is TRBJ2-2, the V gene TRBV11-3; there is no DNA to check the TCRdb D call of TRBD2. Germline CDR1 SGHNT, CDR2 YENEEA. The CDR3 runs to 17 residues. The CDR3 reads CASSPGASGPNTGELFF.

The rearrangement links TRBV27 to TRBJ2-1. CDR1 and CDR2 (germline): MNHEY, SMNVEV (reference sequence). The CDR3 has 15 residues. The CDR3 spells CASRIGGSSYNEQFF.

The chain combines TRBV18 with TRBJ1-4. CDR3 length equals 16 residues. Germline V gene data show CDR1 as KGHSH and CDR2 as LQKENI. The CDR3 region is CASSPPEGIYREKLFF.

The chain has TRBV6-6 and TRBJ2-3; TCRdb picks TRBD2, but there is no DNA to check that call. From germline, CDR1 is MNHNY and CDR2 SVGAGI (reference sequence). The CDR3 extends over 11 amino acids. CDR3 amino acids: CASRGLDTQYF.

J is TRBJ1-1 and V is TRBV6-5. There are 13 residues in the CDR3. Germline CDR1 is MNHEY and CDR2 is SVGAGI. CDR3 loop: CASSYGVGTEAFF.

The chain uses TRBV29-1 and TRBJ1-2; the D gene TCRdb calls, TRBD1, cannot be checked with no DNA. Germline-derived CDR1 and CDR2 are SQVTM and ANQGSEA. The CDR3 is made up of 13 amino acids. The CDR3 loop reads CSVMDGKDYGYTF.

The rearrangement uses TRBV6-6 and TRBJ2-1; there is no DNA to check the TCRdb D call of TRBD2. The CDR3 has 15 residues. The germline gives CDR1 MNHNY, CDR2 SVGAGI (reference sequence). The CDR3: CASSEFGGSGNEQFF.

According to its frequency, this clonotype is medium-sized. The rearrangement uses TRBV6-5 and TRBJ1-2; the TRBD1 assignment by TCRdb is unverifiable without DNA. The CDR3 totals 14 residues. Germline CDR1 MNHEY, CDR2 SVGAGI. The CDR3 sequence: CASSYSGQGYGYTF.

The gene calls are TRBV29-1 and TRBJ2-2; the D gene TCRdb calls, TRBD1, cannot be checked with no DNA. The germline V gene has CDR1 SQVTM and CDR2 ANQGSEA. CDR3 length: 12 residues. CDR3 residues: CSAPLYTGELFF.

V is TRBV11-2 and J is TRBJ2-2; TCRdb names TRBD1, which stays unverified in the absence of DNA. The CDR3 runs to 14 residues. CDR1 is SGHAT and CDR2 is FQNNGV in the germline V gene. The CDR3 spells CASSLGQLTGELFF. Based on the CDR3 plus reference TRBV11-2 and TRBJ2-2, the full variable domain is EAGVAQSPRYKIIEKRQSVAFWCNPISGHATLYWYQQILGQGPKLLIQFQNNGVVDDSQLPKDRFSAERLKGVDSTLKIQPAKLEDSAVYLCASSLGQLTGELFFGEGSRLTVL.

The chain has TRBV19 and TRBJ1-1. Germline loops: CDR1 LNHDA, CDR2 SQIVND (reference sequence). This CDR3 has 16 amino acids. The CDR3 is CASSIDPEIANTEAFF. Combining the CDR3 with reference TRBV19 and TRBJ1-1 gives the whole variable domain DGGITQSPKYLFRKEGQNVTLSCEQNLNHDAMYWYRQDPGQGLRLIYYSQIVNDFQKGDIAEGYSVSREKKESFPLTVTSAQKNPTAFYLCASSIDPEIANTEAFFGQGTRLTVV.

This clonotype is labeled medium-sized (0.01 to 0.1%) based on frequency. This chain uses TRBV25-1 with TRBJ2-3. The CDR3 spans 14 residues. CDR1 and CDR2 from the germline V gene are MGHDK and SYGVNS. The CDR3 sequence: CASSEYGGLDTQYF.

The chain is built from TRBV29-1 and TRBJ1-2; with no DNA, the TCRdb D assignment of TRBD1 cannot be verified. CDR3 length equals 15 residues. Germline V CDR1 and CDR2: SQVTM, ANQGSEA. The CDR3: CSVSLGTGEWHGYTF.

The J gene is TRBJ2-3, the V gene TRBV19; the TRBD1 assignment by TCRdb is unverifiable without DNA. CDR3 length: 15 residues. The germline CDR1 and CDR2 sequences are LNHDA and SQIVND (reference sequence). This chain's CDR3 is CASSIGTVSTDTQYF. Combining the CDR3 with reference TRBV19 and TRBJ2-3 gives the whole variable domain DGGITQSPKYLFRKEGQNVTLSCEQNLNHDAMYWYRQDPGQGLRLIYYSQIVNDFQKGDIAEGYSVSREKKESFPLTVTSAQKNPTAFYLCASSIGTVSTDTQYFGPGTRLTVL.